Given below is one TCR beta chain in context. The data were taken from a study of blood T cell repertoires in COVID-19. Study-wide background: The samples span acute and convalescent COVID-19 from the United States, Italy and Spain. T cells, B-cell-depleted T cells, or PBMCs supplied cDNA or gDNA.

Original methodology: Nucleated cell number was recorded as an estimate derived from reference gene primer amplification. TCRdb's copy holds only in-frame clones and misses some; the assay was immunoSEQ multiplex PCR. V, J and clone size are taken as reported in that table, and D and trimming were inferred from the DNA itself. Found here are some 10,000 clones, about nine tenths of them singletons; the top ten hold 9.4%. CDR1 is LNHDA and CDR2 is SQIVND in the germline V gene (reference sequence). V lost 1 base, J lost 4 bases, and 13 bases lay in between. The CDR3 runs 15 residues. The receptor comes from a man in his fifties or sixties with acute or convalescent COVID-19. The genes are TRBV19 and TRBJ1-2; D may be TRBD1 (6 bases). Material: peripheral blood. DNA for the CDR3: TGTGCCAGTAGTATAGGGTCGGGGACACCCTATGGCTACACCTTC. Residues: CASSIGSGTPYGYTF.